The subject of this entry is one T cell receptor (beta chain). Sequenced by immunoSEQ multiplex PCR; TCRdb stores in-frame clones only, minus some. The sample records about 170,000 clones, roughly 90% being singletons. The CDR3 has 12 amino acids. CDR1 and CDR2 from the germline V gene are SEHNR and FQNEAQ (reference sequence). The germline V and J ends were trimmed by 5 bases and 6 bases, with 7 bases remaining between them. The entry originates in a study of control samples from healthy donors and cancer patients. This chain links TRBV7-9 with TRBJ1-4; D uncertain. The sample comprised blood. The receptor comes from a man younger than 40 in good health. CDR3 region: CASSRWDEKLFF. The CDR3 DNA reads TGTGCCAGCAGCAGGTGGGATGAAAAACTGTTTTTT.